This TCR beta chain was captured by sequencing in a study of blood T cell repertoires in COVID-19. Original data processing: The assay estimated nucleated cells by amplifying reference gene primers. Assay used: immunoSEQ multiplex PCR; TCRdb lists only in-frame clones, some missing. Clonal size and the V and J genes are those of that table, whereas D and trimming came from the DNA. The sample includes hundreds of thousands of clones, roughly 89% of them seen just once. There are 17 residues in the CDR3. The germline gives CDR1 SGDLS, CDR2 YYNGEE. J was trimmed by 0 bases and V by 4 bases; bases with no gene match: 9.

The chain employs TRBV9 and TRBJ2-7; 11 bases map to TRBD2. The TCR was taken from a man aged 25 to 45 who had been exposed to COVID-19. The sequenced material came from PBMCs or T cells enriched from blood (not recorded which). The CDR3 nucleotides are TGTGCCAGCAGCTTTAATCCGACTAGCGGGGTCTCCTACGAGCAGTACTTC. Translated, it gives CASSFNPTSGVSYEQYF. The full variable domain, with the rest looked up from reference TRBV9 and TRBJ2-7, is DSGVTQTPKHLITATGQRVTLRCSPRSGDLSVYWYQQSLDQGLQFLIQYYNGEERAKGNILERFSAQQFPDLHSELNLSSLELGDSALYFCASSFNPTSGVSYEQYFGPGTRLTVT.